These 3 T cell receptor beta chains were sequenced from one sample in a study of T cell responses to AZD1222 COVID-19 vaccine. Only in-frame clones appear in the TCRdb table, and some are missing; sequencing was by immunoSEQ multiplex PCR. The sample shows more than 85,000 clones, 94% of them seen only once. This sample comprised peripheral blood, obtained 28 days after the second AZD1222 dose. The receptor source for this set is an adult who received the AZD1222 COVID-19 vaccine.

The chain links TRBV19 to TRBJ1-3; D gene unclear. In germline, CDR1 is LNHDA, CDR2 SQIVND (reference sequence). V dropped 6 bases and J dropped 3 bases, with 6 bases sitting between them. The CDR3 has 12 amino acids. CDR3 sequence: CASSTNGNTIYF. The DNA of the CDR3 is TGTGCCAGTAGCACCAATGGAAACACCATATATTTT.

The chain is built from TRBV3-1 (or the pseudogene TRBV3-2) and TRBJ1-1, with 8 bases identical to TRBD1. The V gene end was trimmed by 4 bases and the J gene end by 6 bases; junction bases not matched to a gene: 7. The V gene's germline CDR1 is LGHDT and CDR2 YNNKEL (reference sequence). This CDR3 is built from 14 residues. The CDR3: CASSPRQGRPEAFF. The CDR3, as DNA: TGTGCCAGCAGCCCCCGACAGGGGAGGCCTGAAGCTTTCTTT.

This chain connects TRBV5-4 to TRBJ1-5; D is ambiguous. CDR1 and CDR2 from the germline V gene are SGHNT and YYREEE (reference sequence). The V gene lost 2 bases and the J gene lost 3 bases, with 9 bases spanning the gap. The CDR3 runs to 14 residues. This CDR3 reads CASSFSPDNQPQHF. CDR3 DNA: TGTGCCAGCAGCTTTTCCCCGGACAATCAGCCCCAGCATTTT.